The 27 T cell receptor beta chains given below trace back to one sample, sequenced in a study of response to subunit inactivated influenza vaccine. In TCRdb, the RT-PCR reads were re-called with MiXCR into one record per CDR3 protein. This table has about 310,000 distinct CDR3 sequences, over 20% appearing once. The sample was PBMCs from blood, taken 21 months after vaccination. These receptors came from a man between 45 and 75 years old who received an inactivated influenza vaccine.

The rearrangement uses TRBV6-4 and TRBJ1-4; possible D gene TRBD1, 5 bases. This CDR3 spans 15 amino acids. Looked up from germline, CDR1 is MRHNA and CDR2 is SNTAGT. The V end lost 11 bases, the J end lost 6 bases, and 22 bases lay between the germline ends. CDR3 protein: CALLHGRVGDEKLFF. The DNA of the CDR3 is TGTGCCCTACTCCACGGCAGGGTGGGGGATGAAAAACTGTTTTTT.

The chain recombines TRBV5-1 with TRBJ1-5; D is perhaps TRBD1 (6 bases). Germline CDR1 SGHRS, CDR2 YFSETQ. This CDR3 is 15 amino acids long. Deletions cut 2 bases from V and 3 bases from J, with 12 bases between. CDR3 residues: CASSLSGGPNQPQHF. Here the CDR3 DNA reads TGCGCCAGCAGCTTATCCGGGGGGCCCAATCAGCCCCAGCATTTT.

This clonotype was observed many times. The V and J genes are TRBV5-1 and TRBJ1-1; a possible D gene is TRBD1 (6 bases). Deletions cut 4 bases from V and 3 bases from J, with 16 bases between. The germline V gene has CDR1 SGHRS and CDR2 YFSETQ. This CDR3 contains 15 residues. Written as DNA, the CDR3 is TGCGCCAGCAGCCCCGGGGGGGGGCCTTACACTGAAGCTTTCTTT. This codes for CASSPGGGPYTEAFF. Based on the CDR3 plus reference TRBV5-1 and TRBJ1-1, the full variable domain is KAGVTQTPRYLIKTRGQQVTLSCSPISGHRSVSWYQQTPGQGLQFLFEYFSETQRNKGNFPGRFSGRQFSNSRSEMNVSTLELGDSALYLCASSPGGGPYTEAFFGQGTRLTVV.

The chain recombines TRBV5-1 with TRBJ2-7, with D possibly being TRBD1 (6 bases). This CDR3 comprises 15 residues. Germline V gene sequence: CDR1 SGHRS, CDR2 YFSETQ. Trimming pared 4 bases from V and 4 bases from J, leaving 18 bases between. The CDR3 DNA follows: TGCGCCAGCAGCCAACAGCCGGGACACCTGTACGAGCAGTACTTC. It specifies CASSQQPGHLYEQYF.

This chain joins TRBV18 and TRBJ2-1, with TRBD1 matching over 7 bases. The CDR3 totals 18 residues. CDR1 and CDR2 from the germline V gene are KGHSH and LQKENI. Losses at the gene ends were 2 bases for V and 0 bases for J; bases not matched to a gene: 10. This CDR3 is CASSPKRGRTASYNEQFF. CDR3 DNA sequence: TGTGCCAGCTCACCAAAGAGGGGGCGGACAGCCTCCTACAATGAGCAGTTCTTC.

The chain uses TRBV7-8 and TRBJ1-6; the match to TRBD1 covers 9 bases. CDR3 length: 14 residues. V was pared by 6 bases and J by 9 bases, with 6 bases of the junction left unmatched. Looked up from germline, CDR1 is SGHVS and CDR2 is FQNEAQ. In DNA form, the CDR3 reads TGTGCCAGCAGGGAGGGACAGGGAATTTCACCCCTCCACTTT. This translates into CASREGQGISPLHF. The whole variable domain, filled in from reference TRBV7-8 and TRBJ1-6, reads GAGVSQSPRYKVAKRGQDVALRCDPISGHVSLFWYQQALGQGPEFLTYFQNEAQLDKSGLPSDRFFAERPEGSVSTLKIQRTQQEDSAVYLCASREGQGISPLHFGNGTRLTVT.

This clonotype was counted a few times. The V and J genes are TRBV4-2 and TRBJ1-2; D is undetermined. Trimming stripped 0 bases from V and 0 bases from J, with 8 bases between. The CDR3 is 15 amino acids. Germline loops: CDR1 LGHNA, CDR2 YNFKEQ. The CDR3 protein is CASSQDKLANYGYTF. CDR3 DNA: TGTGCCAGCAGCCAAGATAAATTAGCTAACTATGGCTACACCTTC.

The table lists this clonotype with many counts. V usage is TRBV7-9 and J usage is TRBJ1-1; 7 bases agree with TRBD1. V trimming: 5 bases; J trimming: 5 bases; junction bases outside the gene matches: 5. The CDR3 covers 13 residues. Germline values: CDR1 SEHNR, CDR2 FQNEAQ (reference sequence). In DNA form, the CDR3 reads TGTGCCAGCAGCCCGGGACAGACTACTGAAGCTTTCTTT. It encodes CASSPGQTTEAFF. Full variable domain (missing parts from reference TRBV7-9 and TRBJ1-1): DTGVSQNPRHKITKRGQNVTFRCDPISEHNRLYWYRQTLGQGPEFLTYFQNEAQLEKSRLLSDRFSAERPKGSFSTLEIQRTEQGDSAMYLCASSPGQTTEAFFGQGTRLTVV.

The DNA for the CDR3 is TGTGCCAGCAGCTCCCCTAGCGGGAGGCTCTTAGATACGCAGTATTTT. It yields the protein CASSSPSGRLLDTQYF. The rearrangement links TRBV7-9 to TRBJ2-3; 11 bases match TRBD2. Germline trimming cut 4 bases from V and 5 bases from J; bases unmatched to any gene: 8. The CDR3 is 16 residues long. The germline V gene has CDR1 SEHNR and CDR2 FQNEAQ (reference sequence).

This clonotype was recorded at least ten times. The chain has TRBV4-1 and TRBJ1-2, with D tentatively TRBD1 (6 bases). Germline V lookup: CDR1 MGHRA, CDR2 YSYEKL. Trimming left V 0 bases short and J 4 bases short, with 9 bases between. This CDR3 comprises 14 residues. CDR3 protein: CASSQDTGIYGYTF. CDR3 sequence (DNA): TGCGCCAGCAGCCAAGATACAGGGATCTATGGCTACACCTTC.

This clonotype was recorded a few times. V gene TRBV12-5 combines with J gene TRBJ2-5; D unclear. The CDR3 has 11 amino acids. Trimming pared 1 base from V and 5 bases from J, leaving 2 bases between. Germline CDR1 reads LGHNT; CDR2 reads FRNRAP. The CDR3 loop is CASGLGETQYF. The CDR3 bases are TGTGCTAGTGGTTTGGGGGAGACCCAGTACTTC.

This clonotype was seen a handful of times. V is TRBV7-9 and J is TRBJ1-6; TRBD1 matches 7 bases. V trimming: 1 base; J trimming: 18 bases; junction bases outside the gene matches: 12. From germline, CDR1 is SEHNR and CDR2 FQNEAQ (reference sequence). The CDR3 has 14 amino acids. The CDR3 sequence is CASSLEVAGGPTHF. The CDR3, as DNA: TGTGCCAGCAGCTTAGAGGTTGCAGGGGGACCCACCCACTTT. Variable domain in full (rest from reference TRBV7-9 and TRBJ1-6): DTGVSQNPRHKITKRGQNVTFRCDPISEHNRLYWYRQTLGQGPEFLTYFQNEAQLEKSRLLSDRFSAERPKGSFSTLEIQRTEQGDSAMYLCASSLEVAGGPTHFGNGTRLTVT.

The genes are TRBV6-2 or TRBV6-3 and TRBJ1-6; TRBD1 matches at 11 bases. Looked up from germline, CDR1 is MNHEY and CDR2 is SVGEGT. V lost 7 bases to trimming and J lost 9 bases; unmatched junction nucleotides: 11. This CDR3 has 16 residues. The CDR3 DNA follows: TGTGCCAGCACCAGGACAGGGGGCGCCAGGAGTTCACCCCTCCACTTT. Its protein product is CASTRTGGARSSPLHF.

The rearrangement links TRBV25-1 to TRBJ2-7, with D possibly matching TRBD1 (6 bases). Germline loops: CDR1 MGHDK, CDR2 SYGVNS. V shed 9 bases and J shed 3 bases, with 15 bases lying between them. The CDR3 runs to 13 residues. The CDR3 loop is CASSSSDSYEQYF. The CDR3 DNA reads TGTGCCAGTAGCTCATCGGACAGCTACGAGCAGTACTTC.

J is TRBJ1-1 and V is TRBV20-1, with D hard to call. The length of the CDR3 is 12 residues. V lost 3 bases to trimming and J lost 4 bases, with 9 bases between them. Germline V gives CDR1 DFQATT, CDR2 SNEGSKA (reference sequence). As DNA, the CDR3 is TGCAGTGCTAGGGACCCCTTCACTGAAGCTTTCTTT. This codes for CSARDPFTEAFF.

The V gene is TRBV29-1, the J gene TRBJ2-1, with a possible D match to TRBD2 (6 bases). The ends were cut back, 4 bases at V and 0 bases at J, with 10 bases in the middle. Germline V gene sequence: CDR1 SQVTM, CDR2 ANQGSEA. This CDR3 region has 14 residues. CDR3: CSVVLGSSYNEQFF. In DNA, the CDR3 is TGCAGCGTTGTTCTCGGGAGCTCCTACAATGAGCAGTTCTTC.

The sample holds a few counts of this clonotype. The chain uses TRBV6-2 or TRBV6-3 and TRBJ2-3, with 13 bases that match TRBD2. Germline V CDR1 and CDR2: MNHEY, SVGEGT. J was trimmed by 6 bases and V by 4 bases; bases with no gene match: 19. The length of the CDR3 is 20 residues. CDR3 sequence: CASSSLTAILAGGPSDTQYF. CDR3 DNA sequence: TGTGCCAGCAGTTCCCTCACCGCTATACTAGCGGGGGGGCCTTCGGATACGCAGTATTTT.

This clonotype was observed a handful of times. The chain recombines TRBV4-3 with TRBJ1-4; D gene unclear. This CDR3 region has 15 residues. V gave up 0 bases and J gave up 8 bases, with 13 bases separating them. CDR1 is LGHNA, CDR2 YSLEER, per germline. The CDR3 DNA follows: TGCGCCAGCAGCCAAGACGTGGCATTTTGGGAAAAACTGTTTTTT. Its protein is CASSQDVAFWEKLFF.

In this sample, this clonotype turned up a few times. This rearrangement joins TRBV3-1 to TRBJ2-5; D not resolved. The V and J ends lost 0 bases and 5 bases respectively, with 10 bases between them. Germline V gene sequence: CDR1 LGHDT, CDR2 YNNKEL (reference sequence). The CDR3 contains 14 residues. Here the CDR3 DNA reads TGTGCCAGCAGCCAAGACTCGCTCCAGGAGACCCAGTACTTC. Translating gives CASSQDSLQETQYF.

This clonotype was counted many times. This chain links TRBV29-1 with TRBJ2-1; 7 bases map to TRBD2. V was clipped by 4 bases and J by 1 base; unmatched bases: 4. The CDR3 loop spans 14 amino acids. Germline V CDR1 and CDR2: SQVTM, ANQGSEA. For the CDR3, the DNA is TGCAGCGTTGGAGCGGGGCGGTCCTACAATGAGCAGTTCTTC. This gives the protein CSVGAGRSYNEQFF.

The sample holds many counts of this clonotype. The rearrangement joins TRBV4-2 to TRBJ1-6; TRBD1 agrees at 10 bases. V lost 0 bases and J lost 4; bases outside the gene matches: 15. CDR3 length: 21 residues. The germline CDR1 and CDR2 sequences are LGHNA and YNFKEQ. This chain's CDR3 is CASSQEDGRGRTGGYNSPLHF. The CDR3 region has the DNA TGTGCCAGCAGCCAAGAAGACGGGCGCGGTAGGACAGGGGGATATAATTCACCCCTCCACTTT.

The chain carries TRBV4-1 and TRBJ1-3; no clear D gene. CDR1 is MGHRA, CDR2 YSYEKL, per germline. Trimming shortened V by 1 base and J by 8 bases, and 9 bases separated the two germline ends. There are 13 residues in the CDR3. The CDR3: CASSQVVEDTIYF. The CDR3 DNA is TGCGCCAGCAGCCAAGTGGTTGAGGACACCATATATTTT.

This clonotype came up many times. The CDR3 sequence: CASSVGGGTANTEAFF. DNA for the CDR3: TGTGCCAGCAGCGTAGGTGGTGGGACAGCGAACACTGAAGCTTTCTTT. The V and J genes are TRBV9 and TRBJ1-1; 7 bases line up with TRBD1. Trimming removed 0 bases from V and 1 base from J; junction bases left unmatched: 6. CDR3 length: 16 amino acids. Germline V gene lookup returns CDR1 SGDLS and CDR2 YYNGEE.

The table lists this clonotype with a few counts. The chain links TRBV30 to TRBJ2-1; D is unresolved. Germline V gene lookup returns CDR1 GTSNPN and CDR2 SVGIG (reference sequence). V was trimmed by 0 bases and J by 5 bases, leaving 11 bases between them. The CDR3 has 14 residues. The CDR3 DNA sequence: TGTGCCTGGAGTGTAGGTCTCGGAAACAATGAGCAGTTCTTC. Protein product: CAWSVGLGNNEQFF.

This sequence joins TRBV7-9 and TRBJ1-2, with unresolved D. Germline loops: CDR1 SEHNR, CDR2 FQNEAQ (reference sequence). This CDR3 has 13 amino acids. Trimming shortened V by 3 bases and J by 1 base, and 6 bases separated the two germline ends. CDR3 coding DNA: TGTGCCAGCAGCTTTTTAGTTAACTATGGCTACACCTTC. Amino acid sequence: CASSFLVNYGYTF. Looking up the rest from reference TRBV7-9 and TRBJ1-2 gives the full variable domain: DTGVSQNPRHKITKRGQNVTFRCDPISEHNRLYWYRQTLGQGPEFLTYFQNEAQLEKSRLLSDRFSAERPKGSFSTLEIQRTEQGDSAMYLCASSFLVNYGYTFGSGTRLTVV.

This clonotype was counted between two and nine times. The chain employs TRBV30 and TRBJ1-6; no firm D call. The V gene lost 2 bases and the J gene lost 7 bases, with 12 bases spanning the gap. In germline, CDR1 is GTSNPN, CDR2 SVGIG (reference sequence). The length of the CDR3 is 14 residues. CDR3 nucleotide sequence: TGTGCCTGGAGTTTGGAGACTGAAAATTCACCCCTCCACTTT. This encodes CAWSLETENSPLHF.

A few counts support this clonotype. The rearrangement uses TRBV24-1 and TRBJ1-2, with 12 bases lining up with TRBD1. CDR1 and CDR2 (germline): KGHDR, SFDVKD. The CDR3 length is 15 residues. V trimming: 3 bases; J trimming: 4 bases; junction bases outside the gene matches: 2. This CDR3 reads CATSDGDRGLYGYTF. The CDR3 DNA follows: TGTGCCACCAGTGATGGGGACAGGGGGCTCTATGGCTACACCTTC.